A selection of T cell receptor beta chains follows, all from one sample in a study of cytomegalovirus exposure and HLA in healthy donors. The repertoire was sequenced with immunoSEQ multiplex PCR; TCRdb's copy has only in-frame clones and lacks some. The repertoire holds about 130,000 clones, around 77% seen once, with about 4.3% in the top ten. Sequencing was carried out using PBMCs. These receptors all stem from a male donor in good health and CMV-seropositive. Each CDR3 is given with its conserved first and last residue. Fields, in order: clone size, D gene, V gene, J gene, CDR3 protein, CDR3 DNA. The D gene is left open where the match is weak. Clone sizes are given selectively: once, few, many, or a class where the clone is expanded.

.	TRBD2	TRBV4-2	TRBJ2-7	CASSPSGTTSEQYF	TGTGCCAGCAGCCCTAGCGGGACAACAAGCGAGCAGTACTTC
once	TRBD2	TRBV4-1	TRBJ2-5	CASSQDPAGVQETQYF	TGCGCCAGCAGCCAAGACCCGGCGGGGGTCCAAGAGACCCAGTACTTC
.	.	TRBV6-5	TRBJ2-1	CASSYSLVGEQFF	TGTGCCAGCAGTTACTCCTTGGTCGGGGAGCAGTTCTTC
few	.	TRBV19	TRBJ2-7	CASSGAPSYEQYF	TGTGCCAGTTCAGGGGCCCCCTCCTACGAGCAGTACTTC
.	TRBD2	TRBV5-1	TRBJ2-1	CASSLVASGDPRYEQFF	TGCGCCAGCAGCTTGGTGGCTAGCGGGGACCCTCGTTATGAGCAGTTCTTC
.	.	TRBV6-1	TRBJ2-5	CASSDPPKLRETQYF	TGTGCCAGCAGTGACCCGCCTAAATTGAGAGAGACCCAGTACTTC
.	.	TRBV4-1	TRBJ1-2	CASSQDPQSGYNGYTF	TGTGCCAGCAGCCAAGACCCCCAGTCAGGCTATAATGGCTACACCTTC
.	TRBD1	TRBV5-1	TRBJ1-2	CASSLEGQDSYTF	TGCGCCAGCAGCTTGGAGGGACAGGATAGCTACACCTTC
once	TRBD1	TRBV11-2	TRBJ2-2	CASSLLDRGRSGELFF	TGTGCCAGCAGCTTATTGGACAGGGGGCGAAGCGGGGAGCTGTTTTTT
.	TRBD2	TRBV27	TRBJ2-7	CASSLRLAGVFEQYF	TGTGCCAGCAGTTTAAGGCTAGCGGGAGTATTCGAGCAGTACTTC
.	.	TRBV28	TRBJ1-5	CASSHLGREGQPQHF	TGTGCCAGCAGTCACCTGGGCAGGGAGGGTCAGCCCCAGCATTTT
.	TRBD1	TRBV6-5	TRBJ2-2	CASRSRGRTGELFF	TGTGCCAGCAGGTCCAGGGGGCGGACCGGGGAGCTGTTTTTT
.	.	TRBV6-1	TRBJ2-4	CASSESLAKNSQYF	TGTGCCAGCAGTGAATCGCTAGCCAAAAACAGTCAGTACTTC
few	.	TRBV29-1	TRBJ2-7	CSNKHEQYF	TGCAGCAATAAGCACGAGCAGTACTTC